A single sample gave rise to the 26 T cell receptor beta chains below, sequenced in a study of identical twins. TCRdb called the 5' RACE reads again in MiXCR, with one record for every CDR3 protein. The table has some 560,000 distinct CDR3 sequences, around a tenth seen once. The sample was also reused in another study, on yellow fever vaccine responses in identical twins.

The sample consisted of PBMCs. These receptors were taken from a woman aged 18-29 years in good health.

V is TRBV20-1 and J is TRBJ2-1; TRBD2 aligns across 7 bases. Germline-derived CDR1 and CDR2 are DFQATT and SNEGSKA (reference sequence). J was trimmed by 0 bases and V by 4 bases; bases with no gene match: 6. This CDR3 contains 15 residues. CDR3 loop: CSATGGSFSYNEQFF. CDR3 coding DNA: TGCAGTGCTACAGGCGGGAGTTTCTCCTACAATGAGCAGTTCTTC.

The genes are TRBV9 and TRBJ1-1; 9 nucleotides line up with TRBD1. Germline CDR1 and CDR2: SGDLS and YYNGEE. The CDR3 totals 18 residues. The ends lost 4 bases at V and 6 bases at J; junction bases unmatched: 19. The CDR3 bases are TGTGCCAGCAGCCACATTGGGGGACAGGGCCTTCCGGAGGCTGAAGCTTTCTTT. Translated, it gives CASSHIGGQGLPEAEAFF. The variable domain in full, with the rest retrieved from reference TRBV9 and TRBJ1-1, is DSGVTQTPKHLITATGQRVTLRCSPRSGDLSVYWYQQSLDQGLQFLIQYYNGEERAKGNILERFSAQQFPDLHSELNLSSLELGDSALYFCASSHIGGQGLPEAEAFFGQGTRLTVV.

This clonotype was observed a handful of times. The chain joins TRBV20-1 to TRBJ1-2; TRBD1 matches at 7 bases. Germline CDR1 is DFQATT and CDR2 is SNEGSKA (reference sequence). With V trimmed by 4 bases and J by 4 bases, 6 bases remained unmatched. The CDR3 loop spans 13 amino acids. The CDR3 loop reads CSANTGTAYGYTF. The CDR3 DNA follows: TGCAGTGCTAACACCGGGACAGCCTATGGCTACACCTTC.

This clonotype has just a few counts. The chain recombines TRBV29-1 with TRBJ1-2, with D hard to call. There are 12 residues in the CDR3. Trimming stripped 6 bases from V and 2 bases from J, with 10 bases between. Germline CDR1 SQVTM, CDR2 ANQGSEA. In nucleotides, the CDR3 is TGCAGCGTCGTCGGGCAGAACTATGGCTACACCTTC. It yields the protein CSVVGQNYGYTF. Based on the CDR3 plus reference TRBV29-1 and TRBJ1-2, the full variable domain is SAVISQKPSRDICQRGTSLTIQCQVDSQVTMMFWYRQQPGQSLTLIATANQGSEATYESGFVIDKFPISRPNLTFSTLTVSNMSPEDSSIYLCSVVGQNYGYTFGSGTRLTVV.

This chain joins TRBV9 and TRBJ2-3; 8 bases agree with TRBD2. The CDR3 runs to 18 residues. The germline CDR1 and CDR2 sequences are SGDLS and YYNGEE. V lost 4 bases to trimming and J lost 0 bases; unmatched junction nucleotides: 13. The CDR3 protein is CASSSRGVRGASTDTQYF. The CDR3, as DNA: TGTGCCAGCAGCTCAAGAGGGGTGCGGGGGGCTAGCACAGATACGCAGTATTTT.

The chain carries TRBV28 and TRBJ1-1; 8 bases match TRBD1. CDR1 is MDHEN and CDR2 is SYDVKM in the germline V gene. The trim removed 6 bases at V and 1 base at J, leaving 4 bases unmatched. The CDR3 sequence is 14 residues long. The CDR3 loop is CASSRDRSNTEAFF. CDR3 DNA: TGTGCCAGCAGCCGGGACAGGTCGAACACTGAAGCTTTCTTT.

The chain uses TRBV27 and TRBJ2-3; D may be TRBD2 (5 bases). Germline lookup yields CDR1 MNHEY and CDR2 SMNVEV (reference sequence). The CDR3 extends over 15 amino acids. Trimming removed 1 base at V and 2 bases at J, with 10 bases between. The DNA of the CDR3 is TGTGCCAGCAGTTTATTCCCGGGAACCACAGATACGCAGTATTTT. It translates to CASSLFPGTTDTQYF.

There are a few counts of this clonotype. The chain has TRBV29-1 and TRBJ2-5; 13 bases match TRBD2. Germline loops: CDR1 SQVTM, CDR2 ANQGSEA. V lost 2 bases, J lost 5 bases, and 5 bases stayed unmatched. This CDR3 comprises 15 residues. Here the CDR3 reads CSVEMTSGRRETQYF. The CDR3 nucleotides read TGCAGCGTTGAAATGACTAGCGGGAGGAGGGAGACCCAGTACTTC.

The chain links TRBV9 to TRBJ1-4; the D gene is possibly TRBD1 (6 bases). The CDR3 loop spans 14 amino acids. V lost 4 bases, J lost 1 base, and 8 bases lay in between. The V gene's germline CDR1 is SGDLS and CDR2 YYNGEE. The CDR3 region has the DNA TGTGCCAGCAGCCAGACAGGAACTAATGAAAAACTGTTTTTT. The encoded protein is CASSQTGTNEKLFF.

This clonotype has a count of ten or more. V gene TRBV6-2 or TRBV6-3 combines with J gene TRBJ2-7, with D possibly matching TRBD2 (6 bases). Germline-derived CDR1 and CDR2 are MNHEY and SVGEGT. With 6 bases removed from V and 7 bases from J, the gap between germline ends came to 7 bases. The length of the CDR3 is 10 residues. Here the CDR3 DNA reads TGTGCCAGCAGCCGGGGGGAGCAGTACTTC. Translated, it gives CASSRGEQYF.

This clonotype has a count of ten or more. The chain employs TRBV10-2 and TRBJ1-5, with D tentatively TRBD1 (6 bases). The CDR3 runs to 14 residues. Germline V gene data show CDR1 as WSHSY and CDR2 as SAAADI. The V end lost 2 bases, the J end lost 6 bases, and 11 bases lay between the germline ends. CDR3 sequence (DNA): TGCGCCAGCAGTGAGGACAGGCGGAGTCAGCCCCAGCATTTT. Encoded protein: CASSEDRRSQPQHF.

This clonotype was detected ten times or more. This chain links TRBV25-1 with TRBJ1-6; weak D call: TRBD1 (6 bases). V shed 3 bases and J shed 9 bases, with 15 bases lying between them. The CDR3 sequence is 15 residues long. Germline CDR1 and CDR2: MGHDK and SYGVNS. The CDR3 coding sequence is TGTGCCAGCAGTGACAACAACAGGGTGGGTTCACCCCTCCACTTT. Translation: CASSDNNRVGSPLHF.

This clonotype was observed many times. The gene calls are TRBV20-1 and TRBJ2-2; D might be TRBD1 or TRBD2, each matching 5 bases. V was clipped by 3 bases and J by 8 bases, with 19 bases between them. Germline values: CDR1 DFQATT, CDR2 SNEGSKA (reference sequence). CDR3 length: 15 amino acids. This CDR3 reads CSASRGANGGGELFF. The CDR3 DNA reads TGCAGTGCTAGTAGAGGGGCGAACGGCGGGGGGGAGCTGTTTTTT.

J is TRBJ2-1 and V is TRBV2; 7 nucleotides match TRBD1. Germline lookup yields CDR1 SNHLY and CDR2 FYNNEI. V was clipped by 5 bases and J by 5 bases; unmatched bases: 6. There are 14 residues in the CDR3. CDR3 sequence: CASSHRGLDNEQFF. The CDR3 DNA is TGTGCCAGCAGTCACAGGGGATTGGACAATGAGCAGTTCTTC.

This clonotype was seen a few times. This CDR3 reads CASSRSAPFGAEGDTQYF. The CDR3 DNA follows: TGTGCCAGCAGTAGAAGCGCTCCTTTCGGGGCGGAAGGGGATACGCAGTATTTT. The V gene is TRBV27, the J gene TRBJ2-3, with D possibly being TRBD1 or TRBD2 (5 bases each). With 5 bases removed from V and 6 bases from J, the gap between germline ends came to 27 bases. The CDR3 is 18 amino acids. Looked up from germline, CDR1 is MNHEY and CDR2 is SMNVEV (reference sequence).

The V gene is TRBV14, the J gene TRBJ2-7; the D gene is possibly TRBD2 (7 bases). Trimming pared 4 bases from V and 2 bases from J, leaving 24 bases between. The germline V gene encodes CDR1 SGHDN and CDR2 FVKESK. This CDR3 is built from 18 residues. In DNA, the CDR3 is TGTGCCAGCAGCCTGAGACAGGTGGGAGCGGGGAAAACCTACGAGCAGTACTTC. This sequence encodes CASSLRQVGAGKTYEQYF.

The chain recombines TRBV11-2 with TRBJ2-3; tentatively, D is TRBD1 or TRBD2 (5 bases each). The length of the CDR3 is 16 residues. Germline V gene sequence: CDR1 SGHAT, CDR2 FQNNGV. V was pared by 5 bases and J by 0 bases, with 15 bases between. Written as DNA, the CDR3 is TGTGCCAGCAGCCCGTCCGGGGCTTTGAGCACAGATACGCAGTATTTT. Translating gives CASSPSGALSTDTQYF.

This clonotype was seen many times. The chain uses TRBV20-1 and TRBJ2-2; 7 bases line up with TRBD1. The germline gives CDR1 DFQATT, CDR2 SNEGSKA (reference sequence). The V and J ends lost 5 bases and 5 bases, in that order; junction bases with no gene match: 11. This CDR3 spans 15 amino acids. As DNA, the CDR3 is TGCAGTGCTCAGTCGGGACAGATAAAGACCGGGGAGCTGTTTTTT. Its translation: CSAQSGQIKTGELFF.

This chain joins TRBV18 and TRBJ2-5, with a tentative D call TRBD2 (6 bases). This CDR3 is 14 amino acids long. Germline V gives CDR1 KGHSH, CDR2 LQKENI. V dropped 2 bases and J dropped 5 bases, with 12 bases sitting between them. The CDR3 loop is CASSPGPGRETQYF. The CDR3 bases are TGTGCCAGCTCACCAGGTCCAGGGAGGGAGACCCAGTACTTC. Based on the CDR3 plus reference TRBV18 and TRBJ2-5, the full variable domain is NAGVMQNPRHLVRRRGQEARLRCSPMKGHSHVYWYRQLPEEGLKFMVYLQKENIIDESGMPKERFSAEFPKEGPSILRIQQVVRGDSAAYFCASSPGPGRETQYFGPGTRLLVL.

Only a few counts were recorded for this clonotype. The V gene is TRBV6-2 or TRBV6-3, the J gene TRBJ2-3; D remains unclear. The V end lost 2 bases, the J end lost 5 bases, and 5 bases lay between the germline ends. Germline V gene data show CDR1 as MNHEY and CDR2 as SVGEGT. The CDR3 is made up of 12 amino acids. The CDR3 loop reads CASSYIGDTQYF. CDR3 DNA: TGTGCCAGCAGTTACATTGGAGATACGCAGTATTTT.

The table lists this clonotype with a few counts. V and J are TRBV9 and TRBJ2-1, with 10 positions matching TRBD2. The CDR3 covers 16 residues. Trimming removed 4 bases from V and 9 bases from J; junction bases left unmatched: 13. Germline V gene data show CDR1 as SGDLS and CDR2 as YYNGEE. In DNA, the CDR3 is TGTGCCAGCAGCTCCGGGACTAGCGTCATAATCGGTGAGCAGTTCTTC. This sequence encodes CASSSGTSVIIGEQFF.

This clonotype was observed at least ten times. V is TRBV29-1 and J is TRBJ2-3; D is uncertain. Trimming stripped 6 bases from V and 0 bases from J, with 19 bases between. Germline V lookup: CDR1 SQVTM, CDR2 ANQGSEA. The CDR3 is 16 amino acids. CDR3 DNA sequence: TGCAGCGTAGCCACCGTACAGTTTACTAGCACAGATACGCAGTATTTT. This translates into CSVATVQFTSTDTQYF.

In its sample, this clonotype was seen a few times. The chain couples TRBV7-9 to TRBJ1-1, with D possibly matching TRBD1 (5 bases). Trimming removed 3 bases from V and 7 bases from J, with 12 bases in between. The germline gives CDR1 SEHNR, CDR2 FQNEAQ (reference sequence). The CDR3 covers 13 residues. The CDR3 nucleotides read TGTGCCAGCAGCTTCGGGGCAGGAGGTGAAGCTTTCTTT. Amino acids: CASSFGAGGEAFF.

J is TRBJ2-2 and V is TRBV5-1, with 8 nucleotides matching TRBD2. Trimming removed 3 bases from V and 6 bases from J; junction bases left unmatched: 13. CDR1 and CDR2 (germline): SGHRS, YFSETQ. There are 17 residues in the CDR3. CDR3 in amino acids: CASSSGASGGNSGELFF. The CDR3 nucleotides are TGCGCCAGCAGCTCAGGGGCGAGCGGGGGAAACTCCGGGGAGCTGTTTTTT.

This clonotype has just a few counts. The J gene is TRBJ2-1, the V gene TRBV24-1, with TRBD2 matching 9 bases. The V and J ends lost 7 bases and 6 bases, in that order; junction bases with no gene match: 12. This CDR3 contains 16 residues. Looked up from germline, CDR1 is KGHDR and CDR2 is SFDVKD. The CDR3 loop is CATSPWTSETSNEQFF. The CDR3 DNA sequence: TGTGCCACCAGCCCCTGGACTAGCGAAACCTCCAATGAGCAGTTCTTC.

Ten or more counts support this clonotype. This sequence joins TRBV5-5 and TRBJ2-3; 9 bases match TRBD1. The trim removed 2 bases at V and 3 bases at J, leaving 4 bases unmatched. The CDR3 is 15 amino acids. CDR1 and CDR2 from the germline V gene are SGHKS and YYEKEE (reference sequence). CDR3 amino acids: CASSFGQGKTDTQYF. The CDR3 DNA reads TGTGCCAGCAGCTTCGGACAGGGGAAAACAGATACGCAGTATTTT.